This T cell receptor beta chain was identified during a study of shared clonotypes between healthy human individuals. V was pared by 8 bases and J by 5 bases, with 8 bases of the junction left unmatched. This CDR3 comprises 15 residues. Donors comprised healthy HIV-negative adults lacking recent acute infections or vaccinations. A CD45RA+ naive subset and a CD45RA-negative memory subset were split from CD4+ cells. At deep level, the assay was performed. Clones were read by immunoSEQ multiplex PCR, and TCRdb kept only the in-frame ones, dropping some. The sample yields 2 million to 2.5 million clones, approximately 95% seen once.

Sequencing was done on a sample of naive CD4+ T cells from PBMCs. The subset: CD45RA+ positively selected. The receptor's source is a man in his late teens or twenties in good health. Some clones in this sample may be carry-over from other donors' samples. The rearrangement links TRBV23-1 to TRBJ2-3; 12 bases align to TRBD2. TRBV23-1 is marked as an open reading frame, function uncertain. CDR3 residues: CASPPRTSGEDTQYF. The CDR3 DNA is TGCGCCAGCCCTCCTAGGACTAGCGGGGAAGATACGCAGTATTTT.